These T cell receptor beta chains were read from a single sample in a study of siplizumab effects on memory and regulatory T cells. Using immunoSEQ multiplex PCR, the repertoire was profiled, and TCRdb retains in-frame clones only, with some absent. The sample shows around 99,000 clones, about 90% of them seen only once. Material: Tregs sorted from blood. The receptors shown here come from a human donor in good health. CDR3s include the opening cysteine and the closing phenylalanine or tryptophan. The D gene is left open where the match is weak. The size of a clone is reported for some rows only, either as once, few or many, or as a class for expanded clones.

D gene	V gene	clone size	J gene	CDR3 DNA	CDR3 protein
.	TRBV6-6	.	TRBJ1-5	TGTGCCAGCAACTTCTTCTATAGCAATCAGCCCCAGCATTTT	CASNFFYSNQPQHF
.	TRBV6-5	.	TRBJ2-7	TGTGCCAGCATGGGAACCGATAACTACGAGCAGTACTTC	CASMGTDNYEQYF
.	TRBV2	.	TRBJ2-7	TGTGCCAGCAGAGACAGAATCTACGAGCAGTACTTC	CASRDRIYEQYF
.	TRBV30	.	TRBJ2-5	TGTGCCTGGAGTCCAGGGCGTCAAAAGACCCAGTACTTC	CAWSPGRQKTQYF
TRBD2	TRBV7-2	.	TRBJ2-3	TGTGCCAGCAGCCAACTTCGGGGGGGACCGCAGTATTTT	CASSQLRGGPQYF
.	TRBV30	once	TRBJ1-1	TGTGCCTGGAGTGTTTGGGGCGGATTGACTGAAGCTTTCTTT	CAWSVWGGLTEAFF
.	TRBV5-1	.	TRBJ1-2	TGCGCCAGCAGCTTAGGTCCGGAGAGGTCAGATGGCTACACCTTC	CASSLGPERSDGYTF
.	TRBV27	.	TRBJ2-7	TGTGCCAGCAGGCCACTCGGGGTGGGTCACGAGCAGTACTTC	CASRPLGVGHEQYF
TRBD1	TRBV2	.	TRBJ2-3	TGTGCCAGCAAACCGGACAGGGGTCGAAATACGCAGTATTTT	CASKPDRGRNTQYF
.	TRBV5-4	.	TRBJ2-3	TGTGCCAGCAGCTCCTCCGGACTGAAGGGAGATACGCAGTATTTT	CASSSSGLKGDTQYF
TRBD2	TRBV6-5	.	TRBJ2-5	TGTGCCAGCAGTTTAAGCGGGAGGGGGGGAGAGACCCAGTACTTC	CASSLSGRGGETQYF
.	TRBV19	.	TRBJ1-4	TGTGCCAGTAGTACCCACGGCCGGGGGGTTGGGGAAAAACTGTTTTTT	CASSTHGRGVGEKLFF
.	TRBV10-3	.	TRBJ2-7	TGTGCCATCAGTGGGAGCTCCGGGAGCTATTCCGACGAGCAGTACTTC	CAISGSSGSYSDEQYF
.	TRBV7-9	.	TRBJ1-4	TGTGCCAGCAGCCTACTGCAAGGGGTTGGCGAAAAACTGTTTTTT	CASSLLQGVGEKLFF
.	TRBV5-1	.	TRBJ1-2	TGCGCCAGCAGCTTGGTGGCAGGGAATGGCTACACCTTC	CASSLVAGNGYTF
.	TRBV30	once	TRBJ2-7	TGTGCCTGTGGGACATATAGTTACGAGCAGTACTTC	CACGTYSYEQYF
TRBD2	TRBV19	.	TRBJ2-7	TGTGCCAGTAGTAAATCGGGAAGCGGGGCCTACGAGCAGTACTTC	CASSKSGSGAYEQYF
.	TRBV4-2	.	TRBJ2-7	TGTGCCAGCAGCCAAGTTGTTGGACTACAATCCTACGAGCAGTACTTC	CASSQVVGLQSYEQYF
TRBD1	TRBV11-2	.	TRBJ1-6	TGTGCCAGCTCCAAGACAGGGGAGTACTCACCCCTCCACTTT	CASSKTGEYSPLHF
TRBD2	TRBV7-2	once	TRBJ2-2	TGTGCCAGCAGCTTGAGGGGAGGGGACGGGGAGCTGTTTTTT	CASSLRGGDGELFF
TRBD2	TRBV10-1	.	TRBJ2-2	TGCGCCAGCAGTGACCTAGCGGGGCAGGAAGGGGAGCTGTTTTTT	CASSDLAGQEGELFF
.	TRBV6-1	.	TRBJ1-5	TGTGCCAGCAGCCTACAGCCCCAGCATTTT	CASSLQPQHF
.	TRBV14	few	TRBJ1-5	TGTGCCAGCAGCCTAGAGCAGCATTTT	CASSLEQHF
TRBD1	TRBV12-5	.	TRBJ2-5	TGTGCTAGTGGTGAAATAAGGGGGCGGGAGACCCAGTACTTC	CASGEIRGRETQYF
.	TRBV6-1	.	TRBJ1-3	TGTGCCATTGGGACGGCCTCTGGAAACACCATATATTTT	CAIGTASGNTIYF
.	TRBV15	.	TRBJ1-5	TGTGCCACCAGCAGAGATCTGGGGGCTTATCAGCCCCAGCATTTT	CATSRDLGAYQPQHF
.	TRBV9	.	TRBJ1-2	TGTGCCAGCAGCGTAGATGGGGACTATGGCTACACCTTC	CASSVDGDYGYTF
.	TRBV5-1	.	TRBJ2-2	TGCGCCAGCAGCACGGGCTGGGACGGGTACACCGGGGAGCTGTTTTTT	CASSTGWDGYTGELFF
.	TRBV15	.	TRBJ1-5	TGTGCCACCAGCACGTTGTCGGGACGGGGTAGCAATCAGCCCCAGCATTTT	CATSTLSGRGSNQPQHF
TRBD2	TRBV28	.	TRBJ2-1	TGTGCCAGCAGTTTAGAAGGAGGGAGGGCCGCAAATGAGCAGTTCTTC	CASSLEGGRAANEQFF
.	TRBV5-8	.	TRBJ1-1	TGTGCCAGCAGCTTGGAGGGTTCCAAGGAAGCTTTCTTT	CASSLEGSKEAFF
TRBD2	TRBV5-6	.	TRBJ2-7	TGTGCCAGCAGCTTGCTTAGCGGGGGAGTGGACGAGCAGTACTTC	CASSLLSGGVDEQYF
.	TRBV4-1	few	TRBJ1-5	TGCGCCAGCAGCCAAGACGGAGGGAATCAGCCCCAGCATTTT	CASSQDGGNQPQHF
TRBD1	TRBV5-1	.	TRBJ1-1	TGCGCCAGCAGCCCAGGACAGGGTGGGAACACTGAAGCTTTCTTT	CASSPGQGGNTEAFF
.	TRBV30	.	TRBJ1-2	TGTGCCTGGAGTAGGCTGAGTGCCTCCTATGGCTACACCTTC	CAWSRLSASYGYTF
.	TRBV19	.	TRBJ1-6	TGTGCCAGTAGTCTGGGGGAGAGGGCCCTCCACTTT	CASSLGERALHF
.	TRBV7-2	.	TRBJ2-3	TGTGCCAGCAGCTTACAAGGGGCTGGTACGCAGTATTTT	CASSLQGAGTQYF
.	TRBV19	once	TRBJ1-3	TGTGCCAGTAACCTCGGGGGGAGAGGAAACACCATATATTTT	CASNLGGRGNTIYF
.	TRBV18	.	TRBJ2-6	TGTGCCAGCTCACCTGGACAGCCCTCTGGGGCCAACGTCCTGACTTTC	CASSPGQPSGANVLTF
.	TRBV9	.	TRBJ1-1	TGTGCCAGCGGGATGAACACTGAAGCTTTCTTT	CASGMNTEAFF
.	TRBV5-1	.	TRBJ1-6	TGCGCCAGCAGCTTGGCCGGTCGAGGTATTTCACCCCTCCACTTT	CASSLAGRGISPLHF
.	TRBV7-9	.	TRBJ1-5	TGTGCCAGCAGCCCTCAGGGTTATCAGCCCCAGCATTTT	CASSPQGYQPQHF
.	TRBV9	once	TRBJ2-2	TGTGCCAGCAGCGTAGGCCCTCGGGAGACCGGGGAGCTGTTTTTT	CASSVGPRETGELFF
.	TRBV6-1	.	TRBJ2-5	TGTGCCACCCATCTTTCCGGGGGCCGGGAGACCCAGTACTTC	CATHLSGGRETQYF
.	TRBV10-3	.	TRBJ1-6	TGTGCCATCAGTGAGTCGAGAAGCTCCTATAATTCACCCCTCCACTTT	CAISESRSSYNSPLHF